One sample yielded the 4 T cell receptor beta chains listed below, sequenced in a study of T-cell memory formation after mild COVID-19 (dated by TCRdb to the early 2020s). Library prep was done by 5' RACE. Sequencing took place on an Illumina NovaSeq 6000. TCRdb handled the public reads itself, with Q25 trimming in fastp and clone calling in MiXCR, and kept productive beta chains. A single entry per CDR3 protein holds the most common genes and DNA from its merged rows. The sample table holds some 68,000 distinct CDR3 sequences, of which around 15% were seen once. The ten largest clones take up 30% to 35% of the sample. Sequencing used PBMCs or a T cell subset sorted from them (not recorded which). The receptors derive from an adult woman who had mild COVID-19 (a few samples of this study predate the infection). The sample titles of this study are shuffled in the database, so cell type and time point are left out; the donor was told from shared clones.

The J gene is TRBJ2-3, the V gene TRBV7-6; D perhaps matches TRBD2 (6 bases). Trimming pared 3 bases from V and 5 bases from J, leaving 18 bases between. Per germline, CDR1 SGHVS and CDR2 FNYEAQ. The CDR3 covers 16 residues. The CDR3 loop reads CASSFITGDAGDTQYF. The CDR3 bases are TGTGCCAGCAGCTTTATCACGGGGGACGCTGGAGATACGCAGTATTTT.

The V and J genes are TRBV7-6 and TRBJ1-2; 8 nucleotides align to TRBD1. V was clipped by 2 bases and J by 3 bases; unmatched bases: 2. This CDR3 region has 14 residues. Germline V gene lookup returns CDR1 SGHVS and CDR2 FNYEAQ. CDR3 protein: CASSLPGQDYGYTF. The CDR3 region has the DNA TGTGCCAGCAGCTTACCGGGACAGGACTATGGCTACACCTTC.

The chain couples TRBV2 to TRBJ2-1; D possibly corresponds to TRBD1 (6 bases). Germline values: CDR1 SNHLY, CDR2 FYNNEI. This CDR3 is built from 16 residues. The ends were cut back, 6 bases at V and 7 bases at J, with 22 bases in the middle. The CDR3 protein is CASRASQGWGWNEQFF. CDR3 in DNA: TGTGCCAGCAGGGCCAGTCAGGGGTGGGGTTGGAATGAGCAGTTCTTC.

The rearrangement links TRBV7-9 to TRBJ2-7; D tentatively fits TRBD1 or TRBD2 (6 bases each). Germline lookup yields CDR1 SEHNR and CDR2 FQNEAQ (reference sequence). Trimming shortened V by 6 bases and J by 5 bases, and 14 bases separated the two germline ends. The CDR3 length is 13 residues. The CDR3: CASSPVGGNEQYF. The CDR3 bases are TGTGCCAGCAGTCCCGTGGGGGGCAACGAGCAGTACTTC.